A selection of T cell receptor beta chains follows, all from one sample in a study of control samples from healthy donors and cancer patients. The table came from immunoSEQ multiplex PCR; TCRdb's copy has only in-frame clones and leaves some out. The repertoire holds under 150,000 clones, with roughly nine tenths as singletons. The specimen was PBMCs. The receptors come from a woman between 50 and 59 years old with colorectal cancer. Both conserved end residues are part of each CDR3. Each record gives: V gene, D gene, clone size, J gene, CDR3 protein, CDR3 DNA. A D gene is named only where the DNA matches it firmly. Expanded clones get a size class; other rows say once, few or many, or leave the size out.

V gene: TRBV18
D gene: TRBD1
clone size: NA
J gene: TRBJ2-7
CDR3 protein: CASSPRGQGDYEQYF
CDR3 DNA: TGTGCCAGCTCACCACGAGGACAGGGGGACTACGAGCAGTACTTC

V gene: TRBV10-2
D gene: NA
clone size: NA
J gene: TRBJ1-5
CDR3 protein: CASKTGGSVNQPQHF
CDR3 DNA: TGCGCCAGCAAGACTGGGGGTTCAGTCAATCAGCCCCAGCATTTT

V gene: TRBV7-3
D gene: NA
clone size: NA
J gene: TRBJ2-5
CDR3 protein: CASSLIGGETQYF
CDR3 DNA: TGTGCCAGCAGCTTAATAGGGGGAGAGACCCAGTACTTC

V gene: TRBV3-1/TRBV3-2
D gene: NA
clone size: once
J gene: TRBJ2-2
CDR3 protein: CASSQGVENTGELFF
CDR3 DNA: TGTGCCAGCAGCCAAGGGGTCGAGAACACCGGGGAGCTGTTTTTT

V gene: TRBV5-1
D gene: TRBD2
clone size: NA
J gene: TRBJ2-7
CDR3 protein: CASSLTGGGIYEQYF
CDR3 DNA: TGCGCCAGCAGCTTGACGGGGGGGGGAATCTACGAGCAGTACTTC

V gene: TRBV12-5
D gene: NA
clone size: NA
J gene: TRBJ1-5
CDR3 protein: CASGLKVGNQPQHF
CDR3 DNA: TGTGCTAGTGGTCTTAAAGTGGGCAATCAGCCCCAGCATTTT

V gene: TRBV2
D gene: NA
clone size: once
J gene: TRBJ1-4
CDR3 protein: CAILHSRGQNNEKLFF
CDR3 DNA: TGTGCCATACTCCACTCCCGGGGGCAGAATAATGAAAAACTGTTTTTT

V gene: TRBV19
D gene: NA
clone size: once
J gene: TRBJ1-5
CDR3 protein: CASSIRNQPQHF
CDR3 DNA: TGTGCCAGTAGTATTCGCAATCAGCCCCAGCATTTT

V gene: TRBV6-5
D gene: NA
clone size: NA
J gene: TRBJ1-5
CDR3 protein: CASTPGQASNQPQHF
CDR3 DNA: TGTGCCAGCACCCCGGGGCAGGCCAGCAATCAGCCCCAGCATTTT

V gene: TRBV2
D gene: NA
clone size: NA
J gene: TRBJ1-2
CDR3 protein: CASSETGGGSYGYTF
CDR3 DNA: TGTGCCAGCAGTGAAACTGGAGGGGGTAGCTATGGCTACACCTTC

V gene: TRBV9
D gene: NA
clone size: NA
J gene: TRBJ2-2
CDR3 protein: CASSVGTPTGELFF
CDR3 DNA: TGTGCCAGCAGCGTTGGGACACCTACCGGGGAGCTGTTTTTT

V gene: TRBV28
D gene: NA
clone size: NA
J gene: TRBJ2-7
CDR3 protein: CASTSGYEQYF
CDR3 DNA: TGTGCCAGCACCTCGGGTTACGAGCAGTACTTC

V gene: TRBV5-1
D gene: NA
clone size: NA
J gene: TRBJ2-1
CDR3 protein: CASSLKTGGVNEQFF
CDR3 DNA: TGCGCCAGCAGCTTGAAAACAGGGGGGGTTAATGAGCAGTTCTTC